The present T cell receptor beta chain was sequenced within a study of beta chain features in type 1 diabetes. Study-wide results and caveats: Naive, central memory and Treg TCRB repertoires appeared more alike in patients than in healthy donors. Whether HLA type influences TCRB rearrangement remained unresolved here. Shorter TCRB CDR3s, moderately but significantly so, were found in Type 1 diabetes patients in all four CD4+ subsets.

The CDR3 contains 12 residues. The V end was cut by 3 bases, the J end by 5 bases, with 7 bases between. Germline CDR1 and CDR2: MDHEN and SYDVKM. Expressed TCRB transcripts were sequenced, since all the RNA that had been isolated was reverse transcribed. Profiling relied on immunoSEQ multiplex PCR, and the TCRdb table lists in-frame clones only, not all of them. The sample carries around 300,000 clones, around 7.8% recorded once. This clone was counted between two and nine times. Its antigen is still unknown. Different DNA sequences within this sample yield the same CDR3. The rearrangement links TRBV28 to TRBJ1-2; no clear D gene. The sequence was collected from a woman in her late teens or twenties in good health. The sample taken for sequencing was central memory CD4+ T cells from blood. Here the CDR3 DNA reads TGTGCCAGCAGTTTGGATTCTTATGGCTACACCTTC. Protein: CASSLDSYGYTF.